The following is a T cell receptor beta chain sequence with its context. At least ten counts were recorded for this clonotype. Its antigen remains undetermined. Qualities for individual bases were not recorded, and no much larger clone is one base off. Expansion of CD8+CD57+ cells had been shown by flow cytometry in the patients chosen for sequencing. Every patient had severe acquired aplastic anemia, diagnosed using the International Study of Aplastic Anemia and Agranulocytosis and Camitta criteria. Patients had received no therapy at the time of blood sampling. In this study, sorted CD4+ and CD8+ T cells from the blood of healthy subjects and of severe aplastic anemia patients had their TCR repertoires deep-sequenced. In the USA, patient enrollment took place under clinicaltrials.gov protocols 00001620, 01623167, 00001397, 00071045, 00081523 and 00961064. Ficoll-Paque density gradient centrifugation was used to isolate peripheral blood mononuclear cells. CD4+ and CD8+ T cells were sorted by FACS or magnetic beads before DNA extraction.

The sample belongs to a study of CD8+CD57+ T cells in acquired aplastic anemia (dated by TCRdb to the late 2010s). Regarding the complete study: On average, sorted CD4+ and CD8+ cells yielded about 3 ug of extracted DNA, with a range of about 0.18 to 30 ug. A CD8+CD57+ expansion meant a frequency higher than the mean frequency seen in healthy subjects. The paper as a whole reports these results and caveats: Some 31 CD8+ CDR3 sequences were shared between patients and controls but appeared highly expressed in patients and within their immunodominant clones. Between patients and healthy controls, no significant difference in CD8+ Simpson's diversity was found (P=0.060).

Trimming costs V 3 bases and J 2 bases, and their ends lie 14 bases apart. Taken from the germline V gene (reference sequence), the CDR1 and CDR2 loops are WNHNN and SYGVQD. The CDR3 goes from the cysteine to the phenylalanine over 15 residues. Just the 45-base CDR3 DNA is kept, in frame starting at base 1. TCR beta VDJ combination and CDR3 sequence profiling used genomic DNA as the template. TCR repertoire sequencing was run on an Illumina HiSeq 2000. The paper's processing steps were these. TRBV/TRBJ rearrangement plots, CDR3 size and DJ length profiles, and Simpson's diversity index were used to evaluate the repertoires. The most abundant DNA sequence in the deep sequencing data was taken as the immunodominant clone. CDR3 amino acid sequences were checked for sharing between subjects and were compared against published repertoires and the VDJdb database. TCRdb's own reprocessing of the public reads used fastp at Q25 and MiXCR and kept productive beta chains. Rows with a matching CDR3 protein are joined into one entry that keeps the most common DNA and genes. What appears here as the V and J calls and clone size reflects TCRdb's work, not the paper's. This sample gives about 250,000 distinct CDR3 sequences in total; more than 40% of them show up just once. The ten largest clonotypes hold under 9% of the sample.

Sequencing used sorted CD4+, CD8+, or CD8+CD57+ T cells (not recorded which) from PBMCs. The sequence is built from TRBV10-1 and TRBJ2-7, with TRBD2 as a weak D call on 6 bases. This clonotype was sampled from a human donor with aplastic anemia. The nucleotide sequence is given as TGCGCCAGCAGTGATGTGGAGGGCTCCCCCTACGAGCAGTACTTC. It encodes CASSDVEGSPYEQYF.